This TCR beta chain was obtained from a study of blood T cell repertoires in COVID-19. Study background: Collection of acute and convalescent COVID-19 samples took place in the United States, Italy and Spain. From T cells, B-cell-depleted T cells, or PBMCs came the material, which was cDNA or gDNA.

How the authors handled the data: Reference gene primers were amplified, and this amplification served to estimate nucleated cell counts. Produced via immunoSEQ multiplex PCR; TCRdb's table is partial and in-frame only. V and J calls and clone size come straight from that table; D and trimming were deduced from the DNA. The sample comprises about 380,000 clones, roughly 91% of which are singletons, and 1.2% rests with the top ten. Germline CDR1 reads GTSNPN; CDR2 reads SVGIG (reference sequence). This CDR3 spans 15 amino acids. V was pared by 3 bases and J by 0 bases, with 6 bases of the junction left unmatched.

The receptor was derived from a woman aged 18-29 years who had recovered from COVID-19. The sample comprised PBMCs or T cells enriched from blood (not recorded which). The rearrangement links TRBV30 to TRBJ2-7; TRBD2 aligns across 9 bases. CDR3 DNA sequence: TGTGCCTGGAGGGAAAAAGCGGGGGGCTCCTACGAGCAGTACTTC. Its translation is CAWREKAGGSYEQYF.